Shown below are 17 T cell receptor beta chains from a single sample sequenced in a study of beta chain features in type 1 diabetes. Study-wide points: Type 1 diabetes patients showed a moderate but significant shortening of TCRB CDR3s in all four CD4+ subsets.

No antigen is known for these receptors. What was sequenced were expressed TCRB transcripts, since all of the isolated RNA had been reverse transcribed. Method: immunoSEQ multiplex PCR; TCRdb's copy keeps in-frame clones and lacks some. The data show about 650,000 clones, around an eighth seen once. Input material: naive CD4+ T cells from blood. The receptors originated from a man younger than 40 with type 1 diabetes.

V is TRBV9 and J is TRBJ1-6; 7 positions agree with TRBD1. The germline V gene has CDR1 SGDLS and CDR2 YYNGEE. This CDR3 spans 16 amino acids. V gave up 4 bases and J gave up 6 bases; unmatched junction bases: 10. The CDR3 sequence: CASSPSAGGTNSPLHF. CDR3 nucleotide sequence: TGTGCCAGCAGCCCTTCCGCAGGGGGGACTAATTCACCCCTCCACTTT.

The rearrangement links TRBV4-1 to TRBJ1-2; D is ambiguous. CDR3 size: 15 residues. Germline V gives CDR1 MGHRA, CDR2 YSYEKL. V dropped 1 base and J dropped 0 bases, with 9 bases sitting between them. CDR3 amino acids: CASSQGGTPNYGYTF. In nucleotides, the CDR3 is TGCGCCAGCAGCCAAGGAGGCACGCCTAACTATGGCTACACCTTC.

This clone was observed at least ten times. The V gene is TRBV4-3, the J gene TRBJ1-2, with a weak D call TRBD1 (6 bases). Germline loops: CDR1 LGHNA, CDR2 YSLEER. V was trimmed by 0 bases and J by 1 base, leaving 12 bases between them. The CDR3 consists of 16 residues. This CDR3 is CASSQDRGQNNYGYTF. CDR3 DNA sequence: TGCGCCAGCAGCCAAGACCGTGGACAGAATAACTATGGCTACACCTTC.

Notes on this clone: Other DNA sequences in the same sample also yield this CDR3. The CDR3 region has the DNA TGCAGCGTTGATAGGATCGGGGGACACATCTACAATGAGCAGTTCTTC. It translates to CSVDRIGGHIYNEQFF. The chain joins TRBV29-1 to TRBJ2-1; the D call may be TRBD1 or TRBD2 (6 bases each). The germline V gene has CDR1 SQVTM and CDR2 ANQGSEA. With 3 bases removed from V and 3 bases from J, the gap between germline ends came to 18 bases. The CDR3 is 16 residues long.

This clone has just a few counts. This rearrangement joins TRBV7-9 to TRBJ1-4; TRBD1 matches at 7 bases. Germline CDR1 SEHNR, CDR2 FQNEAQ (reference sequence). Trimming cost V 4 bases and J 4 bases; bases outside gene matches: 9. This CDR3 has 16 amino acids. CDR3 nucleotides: TGTGCCAGCAGCTCCGACATCAGGGGGATTAATGAAAAACTGTTTTTT. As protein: CASSSDIRGINEKLFF.

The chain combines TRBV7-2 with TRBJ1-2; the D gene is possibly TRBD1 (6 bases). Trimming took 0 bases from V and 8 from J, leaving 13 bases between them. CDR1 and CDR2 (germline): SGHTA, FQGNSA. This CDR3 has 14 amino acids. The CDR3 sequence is CASSLASRTDGYTF. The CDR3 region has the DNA TGTGCCAGCAGCTTAGCCTCGAGGACAGACGGCTACACCTTC.

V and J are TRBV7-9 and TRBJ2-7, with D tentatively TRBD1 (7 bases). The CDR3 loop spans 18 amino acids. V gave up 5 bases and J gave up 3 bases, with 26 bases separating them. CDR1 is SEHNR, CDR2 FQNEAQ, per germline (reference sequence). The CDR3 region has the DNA TGTGCCAGCAGCCGCTCTTCCCGGAGGGACAGCGAAAACTACGAGCAGTACTTC. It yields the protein CASSRSSRRDSENYEQYF.

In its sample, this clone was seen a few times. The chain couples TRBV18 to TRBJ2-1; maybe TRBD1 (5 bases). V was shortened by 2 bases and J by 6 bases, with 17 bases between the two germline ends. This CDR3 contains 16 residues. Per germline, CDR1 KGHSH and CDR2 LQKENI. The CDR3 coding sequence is TGTGCCAGCTCACCAAACGGACCAGGGTCAAGCAATGAGCAGTTCTTC. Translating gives CASSPNGPGSSNEQFF.

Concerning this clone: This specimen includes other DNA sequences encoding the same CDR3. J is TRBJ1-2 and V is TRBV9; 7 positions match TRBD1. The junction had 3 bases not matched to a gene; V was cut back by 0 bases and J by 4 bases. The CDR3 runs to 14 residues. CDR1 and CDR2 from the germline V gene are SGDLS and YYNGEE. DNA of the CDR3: TGTGCCAGCAGCGTAGGACAGGGACTCTATGGCTACACCTTC. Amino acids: CASSVGQGLYGYTF.

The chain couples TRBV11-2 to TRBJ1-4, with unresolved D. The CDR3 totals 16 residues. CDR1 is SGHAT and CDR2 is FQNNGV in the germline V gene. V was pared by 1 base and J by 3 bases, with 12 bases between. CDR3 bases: TGTGCCAGCAGCTTAGGTCACGGGGTGTCTAATGAAAAACTGTTTTTT. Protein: CASSLGHGVSNEKLFF.

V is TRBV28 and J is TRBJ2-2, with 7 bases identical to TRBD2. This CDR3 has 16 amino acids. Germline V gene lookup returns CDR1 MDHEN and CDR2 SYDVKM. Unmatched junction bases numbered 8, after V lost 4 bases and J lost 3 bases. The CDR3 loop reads CASSSLPSGYTGELFF. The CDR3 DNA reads TGTGCCAGCAGTTCGCTGCCTAGCGGATACACCGGGGAGCTGTTTTTT.

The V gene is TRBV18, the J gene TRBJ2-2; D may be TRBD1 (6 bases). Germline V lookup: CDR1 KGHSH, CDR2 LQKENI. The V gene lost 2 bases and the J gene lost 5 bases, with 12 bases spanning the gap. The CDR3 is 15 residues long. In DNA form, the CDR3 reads TGTGCCAGCTCACCAGGACAGTCCTATACCGGGGAGCTGTTTTTT. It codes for CASSPGQSYTGELFF.

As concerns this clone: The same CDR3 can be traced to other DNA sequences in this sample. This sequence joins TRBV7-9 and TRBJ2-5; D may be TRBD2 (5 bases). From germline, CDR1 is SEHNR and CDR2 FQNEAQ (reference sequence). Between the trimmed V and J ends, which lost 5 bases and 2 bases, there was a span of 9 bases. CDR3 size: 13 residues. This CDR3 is CASSRGLQETQYF. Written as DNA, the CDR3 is TGTGCCAGCAGCCGGGGTCTACAAGAGACCCAGTACTTC.

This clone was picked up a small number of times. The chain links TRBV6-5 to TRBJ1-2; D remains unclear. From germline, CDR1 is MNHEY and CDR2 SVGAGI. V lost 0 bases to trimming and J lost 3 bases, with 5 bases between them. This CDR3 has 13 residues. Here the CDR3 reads CASSYSLDYGYTF. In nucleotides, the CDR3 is TGTGCCAGCAGTTACTCGTTGGACTATGGCTACACCTTC.

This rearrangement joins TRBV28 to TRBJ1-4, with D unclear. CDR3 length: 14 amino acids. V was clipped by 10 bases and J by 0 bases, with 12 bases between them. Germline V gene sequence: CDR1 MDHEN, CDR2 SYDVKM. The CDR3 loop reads CATLPEATNEKLFF. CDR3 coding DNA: TGTGCCACCCTTCCGGAGGCAACTAATGAAAAACTGTTTTTT.

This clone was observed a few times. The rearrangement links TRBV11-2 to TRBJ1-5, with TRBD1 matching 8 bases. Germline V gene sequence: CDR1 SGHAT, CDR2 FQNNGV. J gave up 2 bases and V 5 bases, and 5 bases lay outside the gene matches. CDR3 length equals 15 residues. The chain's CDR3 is CASSVQGAGNQPQHF. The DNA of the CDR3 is TGTGCCAGCAGCGTTCAGGGGGCTGGCAATCAGCCCCAGCATTTT.

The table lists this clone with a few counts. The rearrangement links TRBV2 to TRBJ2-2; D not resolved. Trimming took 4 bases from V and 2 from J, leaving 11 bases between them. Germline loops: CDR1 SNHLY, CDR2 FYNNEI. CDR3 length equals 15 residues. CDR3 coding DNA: TGTGCCAGCAGTGTAGGCCCCGCAAACACCGGGGAGCTGTTTTTT. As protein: CASSVGPANTGELFF.